This entry lists 26 T cell receptor beta chains sequenced from one sample in a study of shared clonotypes between healthy human individuals. The data were produced by immunoSEQ multiplex PCR, yet TCRdb's version contains in-frame clones alone and is incomplete. Seen here are some 550,000 clones, about 97% observed once, and the top ten hold 0.057%. The material sequenced was naive CD4+ T cells sorted from blood. Subset noted: CD45RA+ positively selected. All receptors come from a woman aged 25 to 39 in good health.

The chain has TRBV28 and TRBJ1-4; D possibly corresponds to TRBD1 (5 bases). Looked up from germline, CDR1 is MDHEN and CDR2 is SYDVKM. V lost 3 bases to trimming and J lost 7 bases, with 21 bases between them. The CDR3 has 17 residues. CDR3 DNA: TGTGCCAGCAGTTTTCGTTGGGTGCGGGGCCTCGGTGAAAAACTGTTTTTT. It translates to CASSFRWVRGLGEKLFF.

The V call is TRBV4-1, the J call TRBJ2-5; the match to TRBD2 covers 7 bases. The germline CDR1 and CDR2 sequences are MGHRA and YSYEKL. After removal of 4 bases from V and 5 bases from J, the junction contained 7 bases not matched to a gene. This CDR3 is 14 amino acids long. For the CDR3, the DNA is TGCGCCAGCAGCCTCGGAAGGCGGGAGGAGACCCAGTACTTC. Protein sequence: CASSLGRREETQYF.

The chain links TRBV15 to TRBJ1-1; 7 bases map to TRBD1. V shed 3 bases, J shed 4 bases, and the junction held 2 bases outside the gene matches. The V gene's germline CDR1 is LNHNV and CDR2 YYDKDF (reference sequence). The CDR3 has 13 amino acids. The CDR3 bases are TGTGCCACCAGCAGGACAGGGCGCACTGAAGCTTTCTTT. Its protein is CATSRTGRTEAFF.

The V gene is TRBV11-3, the J gene TRBJ2-1; TRBD2 matches 7 bases. Per germline, CDR1 SGHNT and CDR2 YENEEA. V lost 1 base, J lost 3 bases, and 3 bases stayed unmatched. The CDR3 is 15 residues long. The CDR3 coding sequence is TGTGCCAGCAGCTTAGCGGGAGGCCTCTACAATGAGCAGTTCTTC. This encodes CASSLAGGLYNEQFF.

The chain carries TRBV7-2 and TRBJ1-2; D unresolved. The germline gives CDR1 SGHTA, CDR2 FQGNSA. Trimming took 1 base from V and 7 from J, leaving 16 bases between them. The CDR3 is made up of 15 amino acids. The CDR3 region is CASSLEVGQSGGYTF. Written as DNA, the CDR3 is TGTGCCAGCAGCTTAGAGGTGGGCCAATCGGGTGGCTACACCTTC.

The rearrangement joins TRBV27 to TRBJ2-7; D may match TRBD1 or TRBD2 (5 bases each). CDR1 is MNHEY, CDR2 SMNVEV, per germline (reference sequence). The CDR3 spans 13 residues. Trimming removed 8 bases from V and 2 bases from J, with 13 bases in between. The CDR3 DNA reads TGTGCCAGCGGGGGAATAGAGGCCTACGAGCAGTACTTC. Translating gives CASGGIEAYEQYF.

This clone was seen a few times. The chain has TRBV28 and TRBJ1-5; D remains unclear. Trimming removed 9 bases at V and 1 base at J, with 10 bases between. Per the germline V gene, CDR1 is MDHEN and CDR2 is SYDVKM. The length of the CDR3 is 13 residues. CDR3 DNA: TGTGCCAGTAAGGTGCTAAGCAATCAGCCCCAGCATTTT. Encoded protein: CASKVLSNQPQHF.

V gene TRBV4-1 combines with J gene TRBJ2-1, with D unresolved. Between the trimmed V and J ends, which lost 0 bases and 10 bases, there was a span of 10 bases. The CDR3 runs to 13 residues. Looked up from germline, CDR1 is MGHRA and CDR2 is YSYEKL. CDR3 DNA: TGCGCCAGCAGCCAAGAGGTGTTCTTCGAGCAGTTCTTC. Its protein is CASSQEVFFEQFF.

This chain joins TRBV19 and TRBJ2-6; no clear D. Germline V gene data show CDR1 as LNHDA and CDR2 as SQIVND (reference sequence). The V gene lost 1 base and the J gene lost 0 bases, with 7 bases spanning the gap. The CDR3 has 16 residues. CDR3 DNA sequence: TGTGCCAGTAGTATAGGGACGGTCTCTGGGGCCAACGTCCTGACTTTC. Its translation: CASSIGTVSGANVLTF.

The CDR3 bases are TGCGCCAGCAGCTTCTTGGGGGCCCCCTACGAGCAGTACTTC. Translation gives CASSFLGAPYEQYF. The genes are TRBV5-1 and TRBJ2-7; D is possibly TRBD1 (6 bases). Trimming removed 2 bases at V and 2 bases at J, with 11 bases between. CDR3 length: 14 residues. CDR1 is SGHRS, CDR2 YFSETQ, per germline.

This CDR3 reads CASSLGSGYSPLHF. CDR3 in DNA: TGTGCCAGCAGTCTAGGCTCCGGGTATTCACCCCTCCACTTT. The chain joins TRBV7-3 to TRBJ1-6; D uncertain. The CDR3 covers 14 residues. Per germline, CDR1 SGHTA and CDR2 FQGTGA. Trimming took 6 bases from V and 8 from J, leaving 14 bases between them.

This sequence joins TRBV5-1 and TRBJ2-2; D remains unclear. From germline, CDR1 is SGHRS and CDR2 YFSETQ. V was clipped by 6 bases and J by 4 bases, with 7 bases between them. This CDR3 region has 12 residues. CDR3 coding DNA: TGCGCCAGCAATGTGGGCACCGGGGAGCTGTTTTTT. Residues: CASNVGTGELFF.

The CDR3 sequence: CASSVRNGITDTQYF. CDR3 sequence (DNA): TGTGCCAGCAGCGTGAGAAACGGAATCACAGATACGCAGTATTTT. The chain recombines TRBV9 with TRBJ2-3; D is ambiguous. The CDR3 totals 15 residues. With 2 bases removed from V and 2 bases from J, the gap between germline ends came to 12 bases. Germline-derived CDR1 and CDR2 are SGDLS and YYNGEE.

V and J are TRBV9 and TRBJ2-2; 8 bases are a match to TRBD1. V trimming: 3 bases; J trimming: 4 bases; junction bases outside the gene matches: 8. CDR1 and CDR2 (germline): SGDLS, YYNGEE. The CDR3 sequence is 16 residues long. The CDR3 reads CASSEPTGVSTGELFF. The CDR3 DNA reads TGTGCCAGCAGCGAACCGACAGGGGTTAGCACCGGGGAGCTGTTTTTT. Looking up the rest from reference TRBV9 and TRBJ2-2 gives the full variable domain: DSGVTQTPKHLITATGQRVTLRCSPRSGDLSVYWYQQSLDQGLQFLIQYYNGEERAKGNILERFSAQQFPDLHSELNLSSLELGDSALYFCASSEPTGVSTGELFFGEGSRLTVL.

This clone was counted a single time. This CDR3 is also generated by other DNA sequences in the sample. V and J are TRBV5-1 and TRBJ2-6; D is unresolved. V was pared by 0 bases and J by 0 bases, with 4 bases between. This CDR3 has 15 amino acids. Germline loops: CDR1 SGHRS, CDR2 YFSETQ. CDR3 amino acids: CASSLGVSGANVLTF. The CDR3 DNA reads TGCGCCAGCAGCTTGGGAGTCTCTGGGGCCAACGTCCTGACTTTC.

The chain employs TRBV28 and TRBJ1-4; D is unresolved. There are 16 residues in the CDR3. In germline, CDR1 is MDHEN, CDR2 SYDVKM. V was cut by 6 bases and J by 0 bases, with 14 bases left in between. The CDR3 sequence: CASSYTTVATNEKLFF. DNA of the CDR3: TGTGCCAGCAGCTATACCACGGTTGCAACTAATGAAAAACTGTTTTTT.

This sequence joins TRBV5-8 and TRBJ2-5; the match to TRBD1 covers 8 bases. Per germline, CDR1 SGHTS and CDR2 YDEGEE. Trimming at V came to 3 bases and at J to 4 bases, leaving 14 bases not matched to a gene. This CDR3 has 17 amino acids. CDR3 coding DNA: TGTGCCAGCAGCTCTTACGGTGGACAGGGCGGTATAGAGACCCAGTACTTC. It specifies CASSSYGGQGGIETQYF.

V is TRBV5-1 and J is TRBJ2-7, with 8 positions matching TRBD1. The CDR3 is 14 residues long. Germline CDR1 reads SGHRS; CDR2 reads YFSETQ. Trimming at V came to 4 bases and at J to 6 bases, leaving 9 bases not matched to a gene. The CDR3 region has the DNA TGCGCCAGCAGCAAGGGACAGGAAAGCGGCGAGCAGTACTTC. It encodes CASSKGQESGEQYF.

The sample holds one count of this clone. The chain couples TRBV19 to TRBJ2-1; the D gene is possibly TRBD2 (6 bases). The V end lost 3 bases, the J end lost 12 bases, and 15 bases lay between the germline ends. From germline, CDR1 is LNHDA and CDR2 SQIVND (reference sequence). The CDR3 extends over 13 amino acids. The CDR3, as DNA: TGTGCCAGTAGTATCCAGACTAGTACGGGGCAGTTCTTC. Translation gives CASSIQTSTGQFF.

The V and J genes are TRBV27 and TRBJ2-7, with D possibly being TRBD1 (6 bases). Looked up from germline, CDR1 is MNHEY and CDR2 is SMNVEV (reference sequence). CDR3 length equals 14 residues. Deletions cut 8 bases from V and 5 bases from J, with 19 bases between. The CDR3 DNA reads TGTGCCAGCGCGAAACAGGGATTGGTAGACGAGCAGTACTTC. Protein: CASAKQGLVDEQYF.

The chain links TRBV11-2 to TRBJ2-2, with 7 bases lining up with TRBD1. V lost 6 bases and J lost 4; bases outside the gene matches: 5. Germline values: CDR1 SGHAT, CDR2 FQNNGV. This CDR3 has 14 residues. The CDR3 sequence: CASRGGAVTGELFF. CDR3 DNA sequence: TGTGCCAGCAGAGGGGGCGCGGTCACCGGGGAGCTGTTTTTT.

CDR3 nucleotides: TGTGCCAGCAGTCCCCCGAGCTCACAAACCGAGCAGTACTTC. It codes for CASSPPSSQTEQYF. This chain connects TRBV28 to TRBJ2-7; D is uncertain. The germline V gene has CDR1 MDHEN and CDR2 SYDVKM. There are 14 residues in the CDR3. Trimming cost V 5 bases and J 6 bases, with 17 bases left between them.

The chain combines TRBV2 with TRBJ1-2; D not resolved. This CDR3 comprises 14 residues. Trimming took off 7 bases at V and 5 bases at J, with 17 bases between the two ends. From germline, CDR1 is SNHLY and CDR2 FYNNEI. The CDR3 spells CASKRRWAEYGYTF. In nucleotides, the CDR3 is TGTGCCAGCAAACGGAGGTGGGCAGAGTATGGCTACACCTTC.

V and J are TRBV7-9 and TRBJ2-1; tentatively, D is TRBD1 (5 bases). This CDR3 spans 13 amino acids. V was trimmed by 11 bases and J by 0 bases, leaving 11 bases between them. The germline V gene encodes CDR1 SEHNR and CDR2 FQNEAQ (reference sequence). The CDR3 nucleotides are TGTGCCGGTAGGGGTAGCTCCTACAATGAGCAGTTCTTC. Translating it yields CAGRGSSYNEQFF.

This clone was picked up one time. The J gene is TRBJ2-2, the V gene TRBV12-1; the D call TRBD1 from the table was never checked on the DNA. TRBV12-1 constitutes a pseudogene. CDR3 length: 15 residues. The CDR3 sequence is CASSFPGRNTGELFF. CDR3 DNA sequence: TGTGCCAGCAGCTTCCCAGGCCGGAACACCGGGGAGCTGTTTTTT.

The table lists this clone with a count of one. The chain carries TRBV23-1 and TRBJ2-7; a weak D match, TRBD2 (6 bases). TRBV23-1 is an ORF, with its function uncertain. The CDR3 runs 13 residues. V was shortened by 8 bases and J by 3 bases, with 14 bases between the two germline ends. The CDR3: CASWGDRYYEQYF. The CDR3 DNA reads as TGCGCCAGCTGGGGGGACCGCTACTACGAGCAGTACTTC.